What follows are 15 T cell receptor beta chains derived from one specimen sequenced in a study of blood T cells in healthy people across ages. A second roughly 7 to 11 cycle PCR used barcoded and J-beta primers. TCRdb reanalysed the 5' RACE reads using MiXCR and keeps one entry per CDR3 protein. The sample has 1.4 million or so distinct CDR3 sequences; approximately 39% are singletons. Sequenced material: blood. The receptors originated from a woman aged 18 to 35 in good health.

This clonotype was observed a few times. The J gene is TRBJ2-7, the V gene TRBV9; D unclear. Germline lookup yields CDR1 SGDLS and CDR2 YYNGEE. V was trimmed by 4 bases and J by 4 bases, leaving 21 bases between them. The CDR3 runs 16 residues. The CDR3 bases are TGTGCCAGCAGCCCACGCGCGCCGGCGTTTACTTACGAGCAGTACTTC. As protein: CASSPRAPAFTYEQYF.

The rearrangement uses TRBV4-2 and TRBJ2-5; 8 nucleotides align to TRBD2. CDR3 length equals 14 residues. V shed 2 bases and J 11 bases; nucleotides not matched to a gene: 10. CDR1 is LGHNA, CDR2 YNFKEQ, per germline. The CDR3 protein is CASSQPGGNNEQYF. The CDR3 coding sequence is TGTGCCAGCAGCCAACCGGGAGGGAACAATGAGCAGTACTTC.

The genes are TRBV18 and TRBJ2-1, with D possibly TRBD1 on 5 matching bases. The CDR3 contains 15 residues. The V and J ends lost 5 bases and 4 bases respectively, with 15 bases between them. CDR1 and CDR2 from the germline V gene are KGHSH and LQKENI. The CDR3 coding sequence is TGTGCCAGCTCAGGGGCGAACCTAAATTACAATGAGCAGTTCTTC. Encoded protein: CASSGANLNYNEQFF.

The V and J genes are TRBV7-2 and TRBJ2-2, with D perhaps TRBD2 (6 bases). V lost 5 bases, J lost 6 bases, and 19 bases lay in between. Germline CDR1 is SGHTA and CDR2 is FQGNSA. The CDR3 runs to 16 residues. The CDR3 is CASSQRLGGRSGELFF. CDR3 bases: TGTGCCAGCAGCCAACGACTAGGAGGGCGCTCCGGGGAGCTGTTTTTT.

This clonotype occurred many times. This chain links TRBV20-1 with TRBJ2-1; 9 bases align to TRBD2. The CDR3 sequence is 13 residues long. J lost 7 bases, V lost 2 bases, and 3 bases had no gene match. Germline-derived CDR1 and CDR2 are DFQATT and SNEGSKA (reference sequence). CDR3: CSARRLAGNEQFF. The CDR3 coding sequence is TGCAGTGCTAGACGGCTAGCGGGAAATGAGCAGTTCTTC.

The rearrangement links TRBV6-2 or TRBV6-3 to TRBJ2-3; D gene ambiguous. The CDR3 is 15 residues long. Deletions cut 1 base from V and 3 bases from J, with 11 bases between. CDR1 and CDR2 from the germline V gene are MNHEY and SVGEGT. CDR3: CASSYLKGKTDTQYF. The CDR3 coding sequence is TGTGCCAGCAGTTACTTGAAGGGAAAGACAGATACGCAGTATTTT.

The chain is built from TRBV4-3 and TRBJ2-3; D call uncertain. CDR3 size: 14 residues. V shed 1 base and J shed 4 bases, with 9 bases lying between them. Looked up from germline, CDR1 is LGHNA and CDR2 is YSLEER. The DNA of the CDR3 is TGCGCCAGCAGCCAAGCCCGGTTTGCAGATACGCAGTATTTT. Amino acid sequence: CASSQARFADTQYF.

The chain links TRBV12-3 or TRBV12-4 to TRBJ1-2, with 7 bases that match TRBD1. The CDR3 contains 15 residues. The V segment lost 5 bases and the J segment 4 bases; nucleotides outside the gene matches: 10. DNA for the CDR3: TGTGCCAGCAGTAAACAGGGGATGAGGGGCTATGGCTACACCTTC. Amino acid sequence: CASSKQGMRGYGYTF.

This clonotype was recorded a few times. This chain uses TRBV20-1 with TRBJ2-5; maybe TRBD1 (5 bases). The ends were cut back, 0 bases at V and 1 base at J, with 24 bases in the middle. This CDR3 comprises 19 residues. Germline V lookup: CDR1 DFQATT, CDR2 SNEGSKA (reference sequence). The CDR3 bases are TGCAGTGCTAGAGATCCCCGCAGGGTATCCGCCATCTCCCAAGAGACCCAGTACTTC. Translating it yields CSARDPRRVSAISQETQYF.

This clonotype has only a few counts. This chain uses TRBV29-1 with TRBJ1-4; D is undetermined. Trimming left V 7 bases short and J 3 bases short, with 15 bases between. Germline CDR1 reads SQVTM; CDR2 reads ANQGSEA. CDR3 size: 14 residues. CDR3 region: CSDHRPGANEKLFF. The CDR3 DNA is TGCAGCGACCACAGACCTGGGGCTAATGAAAAACTGTTTTTT.

This clonotype has ten or more counts. This sequence joins TRBV18 and TRBJ1-2, with 10 bases matching TRBD1. CDR3 length: 16 amino acids. V lost 2 bases and J lost 6; bases outside the gene matches: 9. Germline V gives CDR1 KGHSH, CDR2 LQKENI. The CDR3 DNA follows: TGTGCCAGCTCACCAACAATACCGGGACAGGGGAATGGCTACACCTTC. Its protein is CASSPTIPGQGNGYTF.

Regarding this clonotype: Mismatch with germline at one junction end may stem from a read error. The V gene is TRBV6-6, the J gene TRBJ1-2; D is ambiguous. Per the germline V gene, CDR1 is MNHNY and CDR2 is SVGAGI (reference sequence). The CDR3 is 13 residues long. CDR3 residues: CAGSLPRLNGYTF. The CDR3 DNA is TGTGCCGGCAGTTTGCCCAGGTTGAATGGCTACACCTTC.

This clonotype has a handful of counts. CDR3 nucleotide sequence: TGTGCCAGCAGCCAGGACCTTTTTCGCACCATATATTTT. This sequence encodes CASSQDLFRTIYF. The V gene is TRBV12-3 or TRBV12-4, the J gene TRBJ1-3; D ambiguous. This CDR3 is built from 13 residues. Trimming pared 6 bases from V and 9 bases from J, leaving 15 bases between.

This clonotype was counted only a few times. The V gene is TRBV11-2, the J gene TRBJ2-1; no firm D call. The CDR3 is 15 amino acids. Deletions cut 7 bases from V and 0 bases from J, with 13 bases between. CDR1 and CDR2 from the germline V gene are SGHAT and FQNNGV. The CDR3 reads CASTVREYSYNEQFF. The CDR3 DNA is TGTGCCAGCACCGTTCGTGAATACTCCTACAATGAGCAGTTCTTC.

With respect to this clonotype: This may stem from a read error, because a much larger clone lies one nucleotide away. The rearrangement uses TRBV4-1 and TRBJ2-5; unclear D gene. The end of the DNA is better explained by TRBJ2-7, so the J call may be wrong. The CDR3 covers 12 residues. Germline V gene data show CDR1 as MGHRA and CDR2 as YSYEKL. The CDR3 reads CVSSQPLGEQYF. The CDR3 coding sequence is TGCGTCAGCAGCCAGCCATTAGGCGAGCAGTACTTC.